The 16 T cell receptor beta chains given below trace back to one sample, sequenced in a study of identical twins. TCRdb independently ran MiXCR on the 5' RACE reads; one entry per CDR3 protein. Here the sample spans roughly 250,000 distinct CDR3 sequences, over 11% being singletons. The sequencing input was memory (CD45RO+) T cells sorted from blood. The receptor source for this set is a woman aged 18-29 years in good health.

This clonotype was seen many times. The gene calls are TRBV24-1 and TRBJ2-6; the D is unclear. The CDR3 consists of 16 residues. From germline, CDR1 is KGHDR and CDR2 SFDVKD. Trimming pared 4 bases from V and 0 bases from J, leaving 9 bases between. CDR3 sequence: CATSDPRFSGANVLTF. The CDR3 DNA is TGTGCCACCAGTGACCCCAGGTTCTCTGGGGCCAACGTCCTGACTTTC.

About this clonotype itself: An end of the junction does not agree with germline; a read error may underlie this. The rearrangement links TRBV4-3 to TRBJ2-7; 7 bases map to TRBD1. This CDR3 comprises 15 residues. Looked up from germline, CDR1 is LGHNA and CDR2 is YSLEER. CDR3 coding DNA: TGCGCCAGCAGTCAAGGGACAGTTTCCCCCTACGAGCAGTACTTC. Translation: CASSQGTVSPYEQYF.

On this clonotype itself: No conserved phenylalanine or tryptophan is present at the end of the CDR3, so a read error is the likely explanation. The chain uses TRBV11-1 and TRBJ2-5; TRBD2 aligns across 10 bases. This CDR3 region has 16 residues. Germline V gene data show CDR1 as SGHAT and CDR2 as FQDESV (reference sequence). V shed 6 bases and J 5 bases; nucleotides not matched to a gene: 12. The CDR3 loop reads CASSRTLAGAEETQYS. The CDR3 DNA follows: TGTGCCAGCAGTCGAACCCTAGCGGGGGCGGAGGAGACCCAGTACTCC.

This clonotype came up many times. J is TRBJ2-1 and V is TRBV7-2; the D gene could be TRBD1 or TRBD2 (6 bases each). CDR1 SGHTA and CDR2 FQGNSA come from the germline V gene. The ends were cut back, 1 base at V and 2 bases at J, with 9 bases in the middle. The CDR3 consists of 15 residues. CDR3 DNA sequence: TGTGCCAGCAGCTTAGACAGGGAGGCCTACAATGAGCAGTTCTTC. Its translation: CASSLDREAYNEQFF.

This clonotype has only a few counts. Mismatch with germline at one junction end may stem from a read error. The chain uses TRBV2 and TRBJ1-1; D is undetermined. The germline CDR1 and CDR2 sequences are SNHLY and FYNNEI. This CDR3 has 11 residues. The CDR3 nucleotides read TGTGCCAGCAGAGAAGGAACTGAAGCTTTCTTT. Its translation: CASREGTEAFF.

The chain's CDR3 is CAISESGLSTEAFF. Written as DNA, the CDR3 is TGTGCCATCAGTGAGTCGGGGTTGAGCACTGAAGCTTTCTTT. The chain links TRBV10-3 to TRBJ1-1; D unresolved. The CDR3 runs to 14 residues. The germline gives CDR1 ENHRY, CDR2 SYGVKD. V lost 0 bases, J lost 4 bases, and 9 bases lay in between.

This clonotype has just a few counts. The chain carries TRBV12-3 or TRBV12-4 and TRBJ1-3; D ambiguous. This CDR3 spans 12 amino acids. Trimming cost V 6 bases and J 6 bases, with 9 bases left between them. CDR3 region: CASSMPPNTIYF. In DNA form, the CDR3 reads TGTGCCAGCAGCATGCCCCCAAACACCATATATTTT.

In this sample, this clonotype turned up a few times. The chain couples TRBV7-9 to TRBJ2-1; TRBD1 agrees at 9 bases. V dropped 5 bases and J dropped 8; count of bases not matched to a gene: 7. The CDR3 is made up of 14 amino acids. The germline V gene has CDR1 SEHNR and CDR2 FQNEAQ (reference sequence). The CDR3 region has the DNA TGTGCCAGCAGCCCGGGACAGGGCTGGGATGAGCAGTTCTTC. This encodes CASSPGQGWDEQFF.

CDR3 sequence: CASSTSGTGVDEQYF. CDR3 in DNA: TGTGCCAGCAGCACCTCCGGGACAGGGGTCGACGAGCAGTACTTC. This chain joins TRBV12-3 or TRBV12-4 and TRBJ2-7; 10 bases are a match to TRBD1. Losses at the gene ends were 6 bases for V and 5 bases for J; bases not matched to a gene: 10. The CDR3 consists of 15 residues.

This clonotype was detected only a few times. J is TRBJ1-4 and V is TRBV5-1, with D unclear. Per germline, CDR1 SGHRS and CDR2 YFSETQ. The CDR3 is 14 amino acids. Trimming shortened V by 5 bases and J by 6 bases, and 14 bases separated the two germline ends. DNA for the CDR3: TGCGCCAGCAGTCGCGCGGGTGGGGATGAAAAACTGTTTTTT. Translation gives CASSRAGGDEKLFF. The variable domain in full, completed from reference TRBV5-1 and TRBJ1-4, reads KAGVTQTPRYLIKTRGQQVTLSCSPISGHRSVSWYQQTPGQGLQFLFEYFSETQRNKGNFPGRFSGRQFSNSRSEMNVSTLELGDSALYLCASSRAGGDEKLFFGSGTQLSVL.

A few counts support this clonotype. This chain connects TRBV20-1 to TRBJ2-7; 9 nucleotides match TRBD1. Germline trimming cut 5 bases from V and 1 base from J; bases unmatched to any gene: 6. Germline V gives CDR1 DFQATT, CDR2 SNEGSKA (reference sequence). The CDR3 length is 14 residues. CDR3 in amino acids: CSAQTGGKSYEQYF. CDR3 in DNA: TGCAGTGCTCAAACAGGGGGCAAGTCCTACGAGCAGTACTTC.

There are many counts of this clonotype. This chain joins TRBV5-1 and TRBJ2-2, with 9 bases matching TRBD1. Trimming at V came to 5 bases and at J to 4 bases, leaving 6 bases not matched to a gene. The CDR3 contains 15 residues. CDR1 is SGHRS, CDR2 YFSETQ, per germline. For the CDR3, the DNA is TGCGCCAGCAGAACCGGGACAGGGAGCACCGGGGAGCTGTTTTTT. Residues: CASRTGTGSTGELFF. Full variable domain (remainder filled in from reference TRBV5-1 and TRBJ2-2): KAGVTQTPRYLIKTRGQQVTLSCSPISGHRSVSWYQQTPGQGLQFLFEYFSETQRNKGNFPGRFSGRQFSNSRSEMNVSTLELGDSALYLCASRTGTGSTGELFFGEGSRLTVL.

This clonotype was seen at least ten times. The CDR3 bases are TGCGCCAGCAGCCCGTCGGAATACAATGAGCAGTTCTTC. Protein product: CASSPSEYNEQFF. The chain recombines TRBV5-1 with TRBJ2-1; D unresolved. Trimming pared 4 bases from V and 4 bases from J, leaving 9 bases between. The CDR3 has 13 residues. CDR1 and CDR2 from the germline V gene are SGHRS and YFSETQ.

This clonotype was found many times. This sequence joins TRBV6-1 and TRBJ2-7; 7 nucleotides align to TRBD2. The CDR3 sequence is 14 residues long. Germline V CDR1 and CDR2: MNHNS, SASEGT. V trimming: 7 bases; J trimming: 3 bases; junction bases outside the gene matches: 9. The DNA for the CDR3 is TGTGCCAGCAATCTTAGCCCGGGAGGCTACGAGCAGTACTTC. Residues: CASNLSPGGYEQYF.

In its sample, this clonotype was seen a few times. The chain couples TRBV2 to TRBJ2-5; D uncertain. This CDR3 has 12 residues. V shed 6 bases and J shed 1 base, with 6 bases lying between them. Per germline, CDR1 SNHLY and CDR2 FYNNEI. CDR3 sequence: CASRVIQETQYF. CDR3 in DNA: TGTGCCAGCAGGGTAATCCAAGAGACCCAGTACTTC.

The chain employs TRBV20-1 and TRBJ2-5; a weak D match, TRBD1 (6 bases). The germline V gene encodes CDR1 DFQATT and CDR2 SNEGSKA (reference sequence). This CDR3 has 15 amino acids. Trimming removed 3 bases from V and 1 base from J, with 15 bases in between. The CDR3 region has the DNA TGCAGTGCTAGCAATGCAGGGGACCTCCAAGAGACCCAGTACTTC. Translating gives CSASNAGDLQETQYF.